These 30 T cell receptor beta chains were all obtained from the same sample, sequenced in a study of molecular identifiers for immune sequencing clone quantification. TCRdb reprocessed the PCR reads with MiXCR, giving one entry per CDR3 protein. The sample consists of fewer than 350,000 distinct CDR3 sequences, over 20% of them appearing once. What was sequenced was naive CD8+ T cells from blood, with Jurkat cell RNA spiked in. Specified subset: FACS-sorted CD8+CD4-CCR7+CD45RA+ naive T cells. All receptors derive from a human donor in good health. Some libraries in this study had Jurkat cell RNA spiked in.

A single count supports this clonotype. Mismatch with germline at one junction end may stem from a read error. This chain's CDR3 is CTSSLHRGSNQPQHF. The CDR3 nucleotides are TGTACCAGCAGTTTACACAGGGGCAGCAATCAGCCCCAGCATTTT. The V and J genes are TRBV28 and TRBJ1-5, with 7 bases aligning to TRBD1. The CDR3 is 15 amino acids. Germline-derived CDR1 and CDR2 are MDHEN and SYDVKM.

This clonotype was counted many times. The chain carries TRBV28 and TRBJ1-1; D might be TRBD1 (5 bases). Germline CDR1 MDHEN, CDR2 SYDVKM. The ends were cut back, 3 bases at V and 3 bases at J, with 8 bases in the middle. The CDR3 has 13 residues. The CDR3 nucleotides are TGTGCCAGCAGTTTTGTAGGGGACACTGAAGCTTTCTTT. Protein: CASSFVGDTEAFF. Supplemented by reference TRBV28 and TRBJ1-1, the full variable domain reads DVKVTQSSRYLVKRTGEKVFLECVQDMDHENMFWYRQDPGLGLRLIYFSYDVKMKEKGDIPEGYSVSREKKERFSLILESASTNQTSMYLCASSFVGDTEAFFGQGTRLTVV.

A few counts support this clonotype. CDR3 protein: CASSSPGQGWNEQFF. The CDR3 region has the DNA TGTGCCAGCAGTTCCCCGGGACAGGGGTGGAATGAGCAGTTCTTC. This rearrangement joins TRBV28 to TRBJ2-1; 10 bases are shared with TRBD1. The CDR3 runs to 15 residues. With 4 bases clipped from V and 7 bases from J, the junction kept 7 bases outside the gene matches. Germline CDR1 reads MDHEN; CDR2 reads SYDVKM.

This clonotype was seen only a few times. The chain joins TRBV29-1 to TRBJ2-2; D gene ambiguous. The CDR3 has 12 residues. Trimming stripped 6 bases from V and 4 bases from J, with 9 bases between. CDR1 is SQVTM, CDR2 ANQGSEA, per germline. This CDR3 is CSVIEVTGELFF. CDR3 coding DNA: TGCAGCGTAATAGAAGTCACCGGGGAGCTGTTTTTT.

The CDR3: CASSRAPKPQHF. The CDR3 DNA reads TGTGCCAGCTCTAGGGCGCCTAAGCCCCAGCATTTT. The V gene is TRBV18, the J gene TRBJ1-5; D not resolved. Germline V CDR1 and CDR2: KGHSH, LQKENI. The CDR3 is 12 residues long. V dropped 6 bases and J dropped 8 bases, with 11 bases sitting between them.

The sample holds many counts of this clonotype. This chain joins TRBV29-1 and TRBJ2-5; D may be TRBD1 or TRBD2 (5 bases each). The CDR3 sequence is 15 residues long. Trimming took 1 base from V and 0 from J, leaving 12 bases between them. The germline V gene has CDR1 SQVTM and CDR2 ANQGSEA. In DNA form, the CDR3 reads TGCAGCGTTGAAGGGCCGGGACGGAACCAAGAGACCCAGTACTTC. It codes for CSVEGPGRNQETQYF. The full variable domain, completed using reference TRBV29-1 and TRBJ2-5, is SAVISQKPSRDICQRGTSLTIQCQVDSQVTMMFWYRQQPGQSLTLIATANQGSEATYESGFVIDKFPISRPNLTFSTLTVSNMSPEDSSIYLCSVEGPGRNQETQYFGPGTRLLVL.

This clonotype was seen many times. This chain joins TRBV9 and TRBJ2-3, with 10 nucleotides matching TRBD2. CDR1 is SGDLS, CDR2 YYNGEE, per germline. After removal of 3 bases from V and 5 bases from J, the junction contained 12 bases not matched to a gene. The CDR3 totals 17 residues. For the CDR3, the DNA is TGTGCCAGCAGCGAGGGGAGGCTAGCGGGAGTGGTAGATACGCAGTATTTT. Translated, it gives CASSEGRLAGVVDTQYF.

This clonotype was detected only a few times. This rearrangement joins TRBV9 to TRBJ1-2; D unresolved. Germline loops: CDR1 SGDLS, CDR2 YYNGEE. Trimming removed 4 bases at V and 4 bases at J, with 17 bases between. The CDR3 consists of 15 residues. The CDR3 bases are TGTGCCAGCAGCCCTAGTGGCGATAGGCCCTATGGCTACACCTTC. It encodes CASSPSGDRPYGYTF.

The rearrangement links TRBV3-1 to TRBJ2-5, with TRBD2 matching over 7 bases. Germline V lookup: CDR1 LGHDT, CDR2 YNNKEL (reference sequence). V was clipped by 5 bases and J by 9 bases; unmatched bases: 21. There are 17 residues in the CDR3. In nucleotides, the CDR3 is TGTGCCAGCAGCTCGGAGGCCCTAGCGGACATATCGGGGGCCCAGTACTTC. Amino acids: CASSSEALADISGAQYF.

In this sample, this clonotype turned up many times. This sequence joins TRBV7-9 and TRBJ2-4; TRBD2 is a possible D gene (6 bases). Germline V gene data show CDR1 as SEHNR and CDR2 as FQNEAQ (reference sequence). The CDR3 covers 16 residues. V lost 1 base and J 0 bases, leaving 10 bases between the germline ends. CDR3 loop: CASSLVEGQAKNIQYF. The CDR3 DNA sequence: TGTGCCAGCAGCTTAGTGGAGGGGCAAGCCAAAAACATTCAGTACTTC.

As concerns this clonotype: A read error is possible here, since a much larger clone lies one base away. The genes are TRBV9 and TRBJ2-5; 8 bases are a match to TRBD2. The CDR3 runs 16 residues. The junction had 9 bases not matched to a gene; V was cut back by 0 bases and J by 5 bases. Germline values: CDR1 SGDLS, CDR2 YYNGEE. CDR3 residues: CASSVVGGGPVETQYF. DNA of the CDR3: TGTGCCAGCAGCGTAGTGGGCGGGGGGCCGGTCGAGACCCAGTACTTC.

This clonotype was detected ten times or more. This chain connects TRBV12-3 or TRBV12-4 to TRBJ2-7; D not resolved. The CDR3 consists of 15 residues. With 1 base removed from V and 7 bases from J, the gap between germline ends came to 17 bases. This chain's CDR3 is CASSLGRRHFEEQYF. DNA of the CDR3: TGTGCCAGCAGTTTAGGACGGCGGCACTTTGAAGAGCAGTACTTC.

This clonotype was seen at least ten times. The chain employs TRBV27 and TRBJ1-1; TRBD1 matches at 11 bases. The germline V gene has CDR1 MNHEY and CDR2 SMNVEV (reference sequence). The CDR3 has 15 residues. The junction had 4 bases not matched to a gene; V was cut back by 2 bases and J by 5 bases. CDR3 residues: CASSLTGTGGTEAFF. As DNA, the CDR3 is TGTGCCAGCAGTTTAACCGGGACAGGGGGAACTGAAGCTTTCTTT.

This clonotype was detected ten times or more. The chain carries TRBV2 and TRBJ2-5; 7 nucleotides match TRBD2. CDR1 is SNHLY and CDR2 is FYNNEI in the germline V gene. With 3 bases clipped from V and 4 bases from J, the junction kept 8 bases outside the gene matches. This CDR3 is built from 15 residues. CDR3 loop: CASSDGDYPTETQYF. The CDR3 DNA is TGTGCCAGCAGTGATGGGGACTACCCAACAGAGACCCAGTACTTC.

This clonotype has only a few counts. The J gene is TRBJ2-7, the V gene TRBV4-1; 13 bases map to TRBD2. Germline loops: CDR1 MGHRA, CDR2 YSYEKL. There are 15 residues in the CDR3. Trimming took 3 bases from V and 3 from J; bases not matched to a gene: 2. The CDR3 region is CASSQGLAGNYEQYF. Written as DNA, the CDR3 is TGCGCCAGCAGCCAGGGACTAGCGGGGAACTACGAGCAGTACTTC.

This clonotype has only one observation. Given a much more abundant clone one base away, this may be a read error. CDR3 DNA sequence: TGCGCCGGCAGCCAAGGGCACAATGAGCAGTTCTTC. Protein product: CAGSQGHNEQFF. The chain is built from TRBV4-1 and TRBJ2-1; no firm D call. CDR3 size: 12 residues. Germline V gene sequence: CDR1 MGHRA, CDR2 YSYEKL.

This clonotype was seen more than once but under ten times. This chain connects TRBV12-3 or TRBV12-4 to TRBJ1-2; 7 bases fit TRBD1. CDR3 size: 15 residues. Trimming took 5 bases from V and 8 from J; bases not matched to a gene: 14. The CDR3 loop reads CASSPSGQPNGGYTF. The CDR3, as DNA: TGTGCCAGCAGTCCGTCGGGACAGCCAAATGGGGGCTACACCTTC.

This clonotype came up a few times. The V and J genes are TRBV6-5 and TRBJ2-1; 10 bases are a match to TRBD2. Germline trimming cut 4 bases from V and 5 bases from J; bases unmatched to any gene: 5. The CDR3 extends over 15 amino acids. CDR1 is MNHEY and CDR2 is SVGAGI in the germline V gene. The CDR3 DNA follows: TGTGCCAGCAGTTTGGTAGCGGGGGGCAACAATGAGCAGTTCTTC. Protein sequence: CASSLVAGGNNEQFF.

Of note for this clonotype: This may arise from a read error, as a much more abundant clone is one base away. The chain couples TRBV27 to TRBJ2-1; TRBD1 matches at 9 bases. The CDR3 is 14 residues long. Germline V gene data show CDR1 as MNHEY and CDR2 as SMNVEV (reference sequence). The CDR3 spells CASTQQGAYNAQFF. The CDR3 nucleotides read TGTGCCAGCACCCAACAGGGGGCCTACAATGCGCAGTTCTTC.

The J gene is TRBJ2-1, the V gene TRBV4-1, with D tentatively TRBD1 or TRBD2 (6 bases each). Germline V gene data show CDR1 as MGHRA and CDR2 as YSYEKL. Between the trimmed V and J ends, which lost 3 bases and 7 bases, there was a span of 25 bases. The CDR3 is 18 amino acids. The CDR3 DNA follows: TGCGCCAGCAGCCACTTCATTGGGGGGCGAAGCATAGGGAATGAGCAGTTCTTC. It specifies CASSHFIGGRSIGNEQFF.

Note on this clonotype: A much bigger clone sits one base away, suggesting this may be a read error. The CDR3 region has the DNA TGCGCCAGCAGCTTAGGGACAGCAACTGAAGCTCTCTTT. As protein: CASSLGTATEALF. This rearrangement joins TRBV5-1 to TRBJ1-1, with 7 bases that match TRBD1. Germline-derived CDR1 and CDR2 are SGHRS and YFSETQ. The CDR3 is 13 residues long. Using reference TRBV5-1 and TRBJ1-1 for the parts outside the CDR3, the full variable domain is KAGVTQTPRYLIKTRGQQVTLSCSPISGHRSVSWYQQTPGQGLQFLFEYFSETQRNKGNFPGRFSGRQFSNSRSEMNVSTLELGDSALYLCASSLGTATEALFGQGTRLTVV.

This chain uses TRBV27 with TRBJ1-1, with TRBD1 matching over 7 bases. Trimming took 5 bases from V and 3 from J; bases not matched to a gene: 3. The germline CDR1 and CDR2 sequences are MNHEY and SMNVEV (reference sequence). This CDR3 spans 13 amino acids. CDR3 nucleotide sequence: TGTGCCAGCAGTGCCAGGGGGGACACTGAAGCTTTCTTT. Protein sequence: CASSARGDTEAFF.

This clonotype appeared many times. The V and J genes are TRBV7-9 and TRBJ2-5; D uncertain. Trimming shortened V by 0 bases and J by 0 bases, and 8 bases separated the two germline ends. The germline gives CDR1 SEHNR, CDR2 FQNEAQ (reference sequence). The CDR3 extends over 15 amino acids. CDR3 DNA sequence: TGTGCCAGCAGCTTAGCTTCAGAGTACCAAGAGACCCAGTACTTC. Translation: CASSLASEYQETQYF. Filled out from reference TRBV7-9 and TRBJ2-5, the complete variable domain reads DTGVSQNPRHKITKRGQNVTFRCDPISEHNRLYWYRQTLGQGPEFLTYFQNEAQLEKSRLLSDRFSAERPKGSFSTLEIQRTEQGDSAMYLCASSLASEYQETQYFGPGTRLLVL.

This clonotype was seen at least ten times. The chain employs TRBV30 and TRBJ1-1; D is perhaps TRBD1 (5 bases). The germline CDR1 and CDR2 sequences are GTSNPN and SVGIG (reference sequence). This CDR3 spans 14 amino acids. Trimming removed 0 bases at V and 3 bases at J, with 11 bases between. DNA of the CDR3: TGTGCCTGGAGTGTAATGGGGGGGTACACTGAAGCTTTCTTT. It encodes CAWSVMGGYTEAFF.

This CDR3 reads CASSQAFKVPNEQFF. The DNA of the CDR3 is TGTGCCAGCAGCCAAGCATTTAAGGTTCCCAATGAGCAGTTCTTC. The chain is built from TRBV4-2 and TRBJ2-1; D is uncertain. This CDR3 has 15 residues. Germline-derived CDR1 and CDR2 are LGHNA and YNFKEQ. Trimming shortened V by 1 base and J by 6 bases, and 13 bases separated the two germline ends.

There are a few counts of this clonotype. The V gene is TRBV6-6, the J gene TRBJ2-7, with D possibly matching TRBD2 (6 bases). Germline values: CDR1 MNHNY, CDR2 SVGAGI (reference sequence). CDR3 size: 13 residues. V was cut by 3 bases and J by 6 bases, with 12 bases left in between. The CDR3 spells CASSYLQEGEQYF. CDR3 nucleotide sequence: TGTGCCAGCAGTTATTTACAGGAGGGCGAGCAGTACTTC.

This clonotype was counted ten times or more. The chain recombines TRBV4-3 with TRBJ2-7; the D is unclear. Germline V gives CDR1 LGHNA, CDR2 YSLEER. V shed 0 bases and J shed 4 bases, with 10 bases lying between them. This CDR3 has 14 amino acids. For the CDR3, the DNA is TGCGCCAGCAGCCAAGATTTGGGGTCGTACGAGCAGTACTTC. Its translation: CASSQDLGSYEQYF.

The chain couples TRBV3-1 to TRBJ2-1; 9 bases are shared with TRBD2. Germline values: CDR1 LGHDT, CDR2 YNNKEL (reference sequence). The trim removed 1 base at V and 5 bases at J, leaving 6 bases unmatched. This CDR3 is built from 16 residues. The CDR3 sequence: CASSQVASGVNNEQFF. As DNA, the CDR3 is TGTGCCAGCAGCCAAGTAGCTAGCGGGGTTAACAATGAGCAGTTCTTC.

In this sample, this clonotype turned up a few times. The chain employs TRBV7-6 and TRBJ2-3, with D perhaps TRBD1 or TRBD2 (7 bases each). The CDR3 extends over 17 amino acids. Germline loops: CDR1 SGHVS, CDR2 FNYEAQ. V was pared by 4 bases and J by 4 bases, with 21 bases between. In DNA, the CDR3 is TGTGCCAGCAGCTCCTTAAGGGGGCGGGAGCTCCCAGATACGCAGTATTTT. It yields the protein CASSSLRGRELPDTQYF.

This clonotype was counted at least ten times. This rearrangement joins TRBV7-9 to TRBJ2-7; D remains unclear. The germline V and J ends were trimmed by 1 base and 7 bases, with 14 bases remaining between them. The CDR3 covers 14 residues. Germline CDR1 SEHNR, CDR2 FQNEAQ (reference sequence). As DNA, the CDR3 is TGTGCCAGCAGCTTAGGGCTGCGGCCCGGGGAGCAGTACTTC. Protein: CASSLGLRPGEQYF.